Listed below are T cell receptor beta chains from one sample, sequenced in a study of blood T cell repertoires in COVID-19. Produced via immunoSEQ multiplex PCR; TCRdb's table is partial and in-frame only. The top ten clones hold 6.2% of a sample with 190,000 or so clones, approximately 87% of them seen once. The specimen sequenced was peripheral blood. The receptors originated from a man aged 55 to 70 who had recovered from COVID-19. The CDR3 runs from the conserved cysteine through the conserved F or W. The order of the fields is D gene, clone size, V gene, J gene, CDR3 DNA, CDR3 protein. D genes are given only for firm matches. For some rows the clone size is stated as once, few or many, or as a class when expanded; others skip it.

d_call: .
clone_size: .
v_call: TRBV15
j_call: TRBJ2-2
cdr3_nt: TGTGCCACCAGCAGAGCTGAGACCGGGGAGCTGTTTTTT
cdr3_aa: CATSRAETGELFF

d_call: TRBD1
clone_size: few
v_call: TRBV7-9
j_call: TRBJ2-7
cdr3_nt: TGTGCCAGCAGCTGGACAGGTCTTGTCTCCTACGAGCAGTACTTC
cdr3_aa: CASSWTGLVSYEQYF

d_call: TRBD1
clone_size: .
v_call: TRBV3-1/TRBV3-2
j_call: TRBJ1-6
cdr3_nt: TGTGCCAGCAGCCGTGGGACAGATAATTCACCCCTCCACTTT
cdr3_aa: CASSRGTDNSPLHF

d_call: .
clone_size: .
v_call: TRBV19
j_call: TRBJ2-7
cdr3_nt: TGTGCCAGTAGTATTGAACAGGGCTCCTACGAGCAGTACTTC
cdr3_aa: CASSIEQGSYEQYF

d_call: TRBD1
clone_size: few
v_call: TRBV20-1
j_call: TRBJ1-5
cdr3_nt: TGCAGTGCTACAGGGGGCCAGCCCCAGCATTTT
cdr3_aa: CSATGGQPQHF

d_call: .
clone_size: .
v_call: TRBV18
j_call: TRBJ1-4
cdr3_nt: TGTGCCAGCTCACCCCCCATGCGAGCTAATGAAAAACTGTTTTTT
cdr3_aa: CASSPPMRANEKLFF

d_call: TRBD1
clone_size: .
v_call: TRBV23-1
j_call: TRBJ1-1
cdr3_nt: TGCGCCAGCAGTCCGCTTCCGCACTGGGACAGCCACACTGAAGCTTTCTTT
cdr3_aa: CASSPLPHWDSHTEAFF

d_call: TRBD1
clone_size: .
v_call: TRBV28
j_call: TRBJ2-7
cdr3_nt: TGTGCCAGCAGTTTAGACAGGGGGCGCGACGAGCAGTACTTC
cdr3_aa: CASSLDRGRDEQYF

d_call: .
clone_size: .
v_call: TRBV19
j_call: TRBJ2-6
cdr3_nt: TGTGCCACCAATCCCGGGTCTGGGGCCAACGTCCTGACTTTC
cdr3_aa: CATNPGSGANVLTF

d_call: .
clone_size: once
v_call: TRBV3-1/TRBV3-2
j_call: TRBJ2-1
cdr3_nt: TGTGCCAGCAGCCAAGACACTATTTCCTACAATGAGCAGTTCTTC
cdr3_aa: CASSQDTISYNEQFF

d_call: TRBD1
clone_size: .
v_call: TRBV6-5
j_call: TRBJ2-5
cdr3_nt: TGTGCCAGCAGTTTCGGGACAGGGGGCACTGGAGAGACCCAGTACTTC
cdr3_aa: CASSFGTGGTGETQYF

d_call: TRBD2
clone_size: .
v_call: TRBV6-5
j_call: TRBJ2-3
cdr3_nt: TGTGCCAGCGCCTCGCGGGAGGGCAGGGATACGCAGTATTTT
cdr3_aa: CASASREGRDTQYF

d_call: TRBD1
clone_size: few
v_call: TRBV27
j_call: TRBJ2-7
cdr3_nt: TGTGCCAGCAGTTACGCGGGACAGGGGGTGGGAGAGCAGTACTTC
cdr3_aa: CASSYAGQGVGEQYF

d_call: TRBD1
clone_size: .
v_call: TRBV12-5
j_call: TRBJ2-7
cdr3_nt: TGTGCTAGTGGCAAACAGGGGGATTCCCAGGAGCAGTACTTC
cdr3_aa: CASGKQGDSQEQYF

d_call: TRBD2
clone_size: .
v_call: TRBV30
j_call: TRBJ2-7
cdr3_nt: TGTGCCTGGACGGGCCTAGCGGGAGTGTATACCTACGAGCAGTACTTC
cdr3_aa: CAWTGLAGVYTYEQYF

d_call: .
clone_size: .
v_call: TRBV7-9
j_call: TRBJ2-1
cdr3_nt: TGTGCCAGCAGCTTAGCTCCAACCGGGGTTGGCTCCTACAATGAGCAGTTCTTC
cdr3_aa: CASSLAPTGVGSYNEQFF

d_call: TRBD1
clone_size: .
v_call: TRBV30
j_call: TRBJ1-4
cdr3_nt: TGTGCCTGGAGTGTAGGGACAGGAGGTGAAAAACTGTTTTTT
cdr3_aa: CAWSVGTGGEKLFF

d_call: .
clone_size: .
v_call: TRBV6-5
j_call: TRBJ2-4
cdr3_nt: TGTGCCAGCAGTACCCACAGGGATCCCAAAAACATTCAGTACTTC
cdr3_aa: CASSTHRDPKNIQYF

d_call: .
clone_size: .
v_call: TRBV20-1
j_call: TRBJ1-5
cdr3_nt: TGCAGTGCTAGTTCCCGGGGAGACAGCAATCAGCCCCAGCATTTT
cdr3_aa: CSASSRGDSNQPQHF

d_call: TRBD2
clone_size: .
v_call: TRBV6-1
j_call: TRBJ2-5
cdr3_nt: TGTGCCAGCAGTGAAACCTGGCTAGCGGGAGGAGAGACCCAGTACTTC
cdr3_aa: CASSETWLAGGETQYF

d_call: .
clone_size: .
v_call: TRBV27
j_call: TRBJ1-1
cdr3_nt: TGTGCCAGCTGTAAATCGGGGGGCTACACTGAAGCTTTCTTT
cdr3_aa: CASCKSGGYTEAFF

d_call: .
clone_size: .
v_call: TRBV19
j_call: TRBJ2-5
cdr3_nt: TGTGCCAGTAGTATAGGCGGGGCCTTCGGGGAGACCCAGTACTTC
cdr3_aa: CASSIGGAFGETQYF

d_call: .
clone_size: .
v_call: TRBV2
j_call: TRBJ1-6
cdr3_nt: TGTGCCAGCAGCGGACGAGCAGGGGCCAATTCACCCCTCCACTTT
cdr3_aa: CASSGRAGANSPLHF

d_call: TRBD2
clone_size: .
v_call: TRBV11-3
j_call: TRBJ2-1
cdr3_nt: TGTGCCAGCAGCTTAGCCGGACTAGCGGGAGGAGGTGAGCAGTTCTTC
cdr3_aa: CASSLAGLAGGGEQFF

d_call: .
clone_size: .
v_call: TRBV3-1/TRBV3-2
j_call: TRBJ2-3
cdr3_nt: TGTGCCAGCAGCCAAAGGGAGACAGATACGCAGTATTTT
cdr3_aa: CASSQRETDTQYF

d_call: TRBD1
clone_size: .
v_call: TRBV7-9
j_call: TRBJ1-5
cdr3_nt: TGTGCCAGCAGCTCTACAGGGGGGCCGGGCAATCAGCCCCAGCATTTT
cdr3_aa: CASSSTGGPGNQPQHF